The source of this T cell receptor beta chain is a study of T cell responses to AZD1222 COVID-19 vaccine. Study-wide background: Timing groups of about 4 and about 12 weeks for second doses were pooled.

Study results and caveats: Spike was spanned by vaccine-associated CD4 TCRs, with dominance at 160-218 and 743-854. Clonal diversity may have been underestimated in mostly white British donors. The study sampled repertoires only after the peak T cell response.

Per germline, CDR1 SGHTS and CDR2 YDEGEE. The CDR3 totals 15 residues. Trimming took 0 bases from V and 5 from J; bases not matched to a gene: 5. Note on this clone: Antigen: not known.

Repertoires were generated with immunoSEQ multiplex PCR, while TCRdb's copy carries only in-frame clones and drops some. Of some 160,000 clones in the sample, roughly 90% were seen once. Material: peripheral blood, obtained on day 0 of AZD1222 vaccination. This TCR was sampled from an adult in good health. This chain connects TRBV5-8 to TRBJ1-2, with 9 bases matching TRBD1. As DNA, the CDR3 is TGTGCCAGCAGCTTGGGGGACAGGGCGGGGTATGGCTACACCTTC. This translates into CASSLGDRAGYGYTF.